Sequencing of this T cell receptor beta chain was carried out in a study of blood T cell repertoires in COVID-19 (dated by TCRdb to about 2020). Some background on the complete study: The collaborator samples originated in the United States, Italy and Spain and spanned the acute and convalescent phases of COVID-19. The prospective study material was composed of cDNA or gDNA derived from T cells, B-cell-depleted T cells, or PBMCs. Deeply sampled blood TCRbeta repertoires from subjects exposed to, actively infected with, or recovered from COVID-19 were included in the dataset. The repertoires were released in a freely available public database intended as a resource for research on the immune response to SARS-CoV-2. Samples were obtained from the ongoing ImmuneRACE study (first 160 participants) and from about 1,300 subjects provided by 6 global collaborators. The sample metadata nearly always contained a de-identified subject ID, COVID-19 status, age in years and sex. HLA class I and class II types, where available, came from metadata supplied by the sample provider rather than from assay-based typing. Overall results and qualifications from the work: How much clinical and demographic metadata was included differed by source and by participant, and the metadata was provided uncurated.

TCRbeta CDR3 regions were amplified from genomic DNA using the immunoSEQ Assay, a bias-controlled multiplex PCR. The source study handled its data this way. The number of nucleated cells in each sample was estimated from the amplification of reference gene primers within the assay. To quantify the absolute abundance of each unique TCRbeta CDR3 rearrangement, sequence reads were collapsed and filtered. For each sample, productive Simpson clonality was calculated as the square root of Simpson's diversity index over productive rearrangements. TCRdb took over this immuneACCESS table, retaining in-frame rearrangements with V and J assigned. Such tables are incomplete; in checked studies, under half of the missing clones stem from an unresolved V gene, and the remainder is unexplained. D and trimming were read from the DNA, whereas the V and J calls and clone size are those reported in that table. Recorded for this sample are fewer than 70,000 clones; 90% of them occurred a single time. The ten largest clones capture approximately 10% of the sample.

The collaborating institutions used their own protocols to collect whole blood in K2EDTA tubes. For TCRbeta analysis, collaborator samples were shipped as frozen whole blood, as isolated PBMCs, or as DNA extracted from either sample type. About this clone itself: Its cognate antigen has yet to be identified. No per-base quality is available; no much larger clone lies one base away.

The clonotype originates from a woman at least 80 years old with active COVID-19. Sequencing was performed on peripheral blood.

CDR3 sequence: CASSFGPWPGNTEAFF. The bases are TGTGCCAGCAGTTTTGGCCCTTGGCCGGGGAACACTGAAGCTTTCTTT. The rearrangement combines TRBV28 with TRBJ1-1, with the D gene uncertain. From the cysteine through the phenylalanine, the CDR3 covers 16 amino acids. Just CDR3 DNA is preserved here, 48 bases in frame from base 1. Based on the germline V gene, the CDR1 and CDR2 sequences are MDHEN and SYDVKM. V and J lose 3 bases and 1 base, and a span of 15 bases separates them.